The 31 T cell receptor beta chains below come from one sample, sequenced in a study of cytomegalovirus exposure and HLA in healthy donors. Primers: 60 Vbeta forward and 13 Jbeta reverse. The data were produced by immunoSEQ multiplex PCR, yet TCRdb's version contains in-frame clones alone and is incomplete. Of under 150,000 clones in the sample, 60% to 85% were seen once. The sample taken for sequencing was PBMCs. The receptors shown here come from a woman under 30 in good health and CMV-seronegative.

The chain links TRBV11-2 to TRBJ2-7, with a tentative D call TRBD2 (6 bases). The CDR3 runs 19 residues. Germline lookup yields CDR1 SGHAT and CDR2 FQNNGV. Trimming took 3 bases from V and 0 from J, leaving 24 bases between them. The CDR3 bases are TGTGCCAGCAGCTTCAGACTAGTCGGGGAGGTCCGACCCTCCTACGAGCAGTACTTC. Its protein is CASSFRLVGEVRPSYEQYF.

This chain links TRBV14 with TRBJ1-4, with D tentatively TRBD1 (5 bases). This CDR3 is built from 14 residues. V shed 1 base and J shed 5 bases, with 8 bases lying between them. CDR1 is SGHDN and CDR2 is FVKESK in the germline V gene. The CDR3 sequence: CASSQVGGNEKLFF. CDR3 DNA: TGTGCCAGCAGCCAAGTTGGGGGGAATGAAAAACTGTTTTTT.

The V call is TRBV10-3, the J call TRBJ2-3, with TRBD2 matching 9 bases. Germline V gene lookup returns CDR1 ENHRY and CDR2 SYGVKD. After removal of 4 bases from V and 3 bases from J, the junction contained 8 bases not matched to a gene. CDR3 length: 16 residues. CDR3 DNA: TGTGCCATCAGTGTGAGGCTAGCGGGGTATACAGATACGCAGTATTTT. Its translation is CAISVRLAGYTDTQYF.

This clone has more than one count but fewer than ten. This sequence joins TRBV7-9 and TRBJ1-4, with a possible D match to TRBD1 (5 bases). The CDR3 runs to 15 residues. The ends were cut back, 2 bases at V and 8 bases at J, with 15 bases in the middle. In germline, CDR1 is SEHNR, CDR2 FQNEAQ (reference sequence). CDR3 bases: TGTGCCAGCAGCTTAAGGGGCCAACTACAGGAAAAACTGTTTTTT. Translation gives CASSLRGQLQEKLFF.

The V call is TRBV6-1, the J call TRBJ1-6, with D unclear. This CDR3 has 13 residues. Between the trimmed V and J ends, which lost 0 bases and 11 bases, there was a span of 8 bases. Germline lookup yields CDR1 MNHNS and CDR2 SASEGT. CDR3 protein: CASSEALRAPLHF. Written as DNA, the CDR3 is TGTGCCAGCAGTGAAGCGCTTCGGGCACCCCTCCACTTT.

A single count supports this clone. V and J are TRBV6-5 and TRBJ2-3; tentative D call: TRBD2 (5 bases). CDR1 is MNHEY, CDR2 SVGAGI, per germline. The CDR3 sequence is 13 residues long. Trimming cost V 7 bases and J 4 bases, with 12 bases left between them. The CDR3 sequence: CASKIRGADTQYF. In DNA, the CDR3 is TGTGCCAGCAAGATTCGGGGAGCAGATACGCAGTATTTT.

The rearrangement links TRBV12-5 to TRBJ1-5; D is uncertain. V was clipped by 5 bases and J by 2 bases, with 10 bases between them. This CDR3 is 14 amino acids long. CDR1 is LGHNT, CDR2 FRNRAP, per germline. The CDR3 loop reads CASGAGVGNQPQHF. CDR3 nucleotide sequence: TGTGCTAGTGGTGCGGGAGTCGGCAATCAGCCCCAGCATTTT.

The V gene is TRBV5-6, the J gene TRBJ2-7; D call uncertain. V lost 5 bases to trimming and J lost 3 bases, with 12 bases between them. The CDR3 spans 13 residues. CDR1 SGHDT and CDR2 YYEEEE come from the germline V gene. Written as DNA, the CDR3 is TGTGCCAGCAGTCCTCCCTCCAGCTACGAGCAGTACTTC. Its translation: CASSPPSSYEQYF.

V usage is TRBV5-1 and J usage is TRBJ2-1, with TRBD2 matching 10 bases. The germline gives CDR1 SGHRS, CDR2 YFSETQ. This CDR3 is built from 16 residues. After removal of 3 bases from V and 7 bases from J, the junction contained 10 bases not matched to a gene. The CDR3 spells CASSSLIAGGGNEQFF. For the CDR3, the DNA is TGCGCCAGCAGCTCCCTAATAGCGGGAGGCGGAAATGAGCAGTTCTTC.

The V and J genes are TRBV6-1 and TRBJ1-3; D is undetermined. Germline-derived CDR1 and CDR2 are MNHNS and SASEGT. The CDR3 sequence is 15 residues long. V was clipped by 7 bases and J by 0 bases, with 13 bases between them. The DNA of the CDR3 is TGTGCCAGCAACTCCCAACCAAGCTCTGGAAACACCATATATTTT. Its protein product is CASNSQPSSGNTIYF.

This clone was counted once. The CDR3 coding sequence is TGCGCCAGCAGCTTAGGACGGGATCGCCGGGGAGAGCAGTTCTTC. It translates to CASSLGRDRRGEQFF. The chain carries TRBV5-1 and TRBJ2-1; a possible D gene is TRBD2 (5 bases). The CDR3 sequence is 15 residues long. Germline-derived CDR1 and CDR2 are SGHRS and YFSETQ. V lost 2 bases to trimming and J lost 10 bases, with 19 bases between them.

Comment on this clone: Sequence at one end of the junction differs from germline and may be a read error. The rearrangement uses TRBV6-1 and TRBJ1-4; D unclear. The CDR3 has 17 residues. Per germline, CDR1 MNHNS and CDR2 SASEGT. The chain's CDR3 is CGSSEALRSATNEKLFF. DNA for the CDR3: TGTGGCAGCAGTGAAGCGCTTCGAAGCGCAACTAATGAAAAACTGTTTTTT.

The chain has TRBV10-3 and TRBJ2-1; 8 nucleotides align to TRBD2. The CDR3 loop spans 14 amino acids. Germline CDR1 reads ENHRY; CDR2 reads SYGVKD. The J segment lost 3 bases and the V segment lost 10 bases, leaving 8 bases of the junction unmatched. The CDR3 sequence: CATVFSGIYNEQFF. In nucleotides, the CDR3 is TGTGCCACCGTTTTTAGCGGGATCTACAATGAGCAGTTCTTC.

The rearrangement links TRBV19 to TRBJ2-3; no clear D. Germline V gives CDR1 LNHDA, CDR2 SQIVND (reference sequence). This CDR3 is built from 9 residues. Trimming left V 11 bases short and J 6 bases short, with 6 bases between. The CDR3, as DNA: TGTGCCCACTGGGATACGCAGTATTTT. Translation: CAHWDTQYF.

DNA of the CDR3: TGTGCCAGCAGTCCTATGACCGGAGGAGTTGAAAAACTGTTTTTT. Encoded protein: CASSPMTGGVEKLFF. The chain combines TRBV7-6 with TRBJ1-4; D unresolved. V was shortened by 6 bases and J by 7 bases, with 18 bases between the two germline ends. Germline V gene lookup returns CDR1 SGHVS and CDR2 FNYEAQ. The CDR3 has 15 residues.

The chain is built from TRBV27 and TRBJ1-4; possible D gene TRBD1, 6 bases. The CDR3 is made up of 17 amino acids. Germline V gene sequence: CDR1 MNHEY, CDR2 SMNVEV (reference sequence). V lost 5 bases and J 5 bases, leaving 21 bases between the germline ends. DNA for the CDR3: TGTGCCAGCAGTCCGGTTCCCATACAGGGCCTGAATGAAAAACTGTTTTTT. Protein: CASSPVPIQGLNEKLFF.

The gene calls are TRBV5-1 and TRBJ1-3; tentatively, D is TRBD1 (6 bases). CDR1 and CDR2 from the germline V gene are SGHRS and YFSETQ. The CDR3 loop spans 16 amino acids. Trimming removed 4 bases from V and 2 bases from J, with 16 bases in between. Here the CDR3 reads CASSAAGVSTGNTIYF. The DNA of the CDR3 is TGCGCCAGCAGCGCTGCAGGGGTCTCGACTGGAAACACCATATATTTT. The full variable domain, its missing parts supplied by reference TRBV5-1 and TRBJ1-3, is KAGVTQTPRYLIKTRGQQVTLSCSPISGHRSVSWYQQTPGQGLQFLFEYFSETQRNKGNFPGRFSGRQFSNSRSEMNVSTLELGDSALYLCASSAAGVSTGNTIYFGEGSWLTVV.

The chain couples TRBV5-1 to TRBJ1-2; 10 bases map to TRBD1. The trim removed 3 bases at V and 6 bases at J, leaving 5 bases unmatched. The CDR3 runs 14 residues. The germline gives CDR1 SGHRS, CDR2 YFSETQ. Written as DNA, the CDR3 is TGCGCCAGCAGCTCTACCGGGACAGGGGATGGCTACACCTTC. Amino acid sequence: CASSSTGTGDGYTF. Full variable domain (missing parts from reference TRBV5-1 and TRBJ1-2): KAGVTQTPRYLIKTRGQQVTLSCSPISGHRSVSWYQQTPGQGLQFLFEYFSETQRNKGNFPGRFSGRQFSNSRSEMNVSTLELGDSALYLCASSSTGTGDGYTFGSGTRLTVV.

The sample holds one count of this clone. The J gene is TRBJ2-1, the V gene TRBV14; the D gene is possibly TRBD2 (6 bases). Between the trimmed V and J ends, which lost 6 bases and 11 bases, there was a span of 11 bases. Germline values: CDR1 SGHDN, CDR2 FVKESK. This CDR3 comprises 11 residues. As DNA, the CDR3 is TGTGCCAGCAGTCCGGGGGTAAAGCAGTTCTTC. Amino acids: CASSPGVKQFF. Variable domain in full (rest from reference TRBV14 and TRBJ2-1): EAGVTQFPSHSVIEKGQTVTLRCDPISGHDNLYWYRRVMGKEIKFLLHFVKESKQDESGMPNNRFLAERTGGTYSTLKVQPAELEDSGVYFCASSPGVKQFFGPGTRLTVL.

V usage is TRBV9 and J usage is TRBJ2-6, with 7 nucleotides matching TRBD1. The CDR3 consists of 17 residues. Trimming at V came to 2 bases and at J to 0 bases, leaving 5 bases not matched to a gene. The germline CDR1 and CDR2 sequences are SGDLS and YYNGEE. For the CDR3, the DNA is TGTGCCAGCAGCGTTAGACAGGGTCTCTCTGGGGCCAACGTCCTGACTTTC. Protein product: CASSVRQGLSGANVLTF.

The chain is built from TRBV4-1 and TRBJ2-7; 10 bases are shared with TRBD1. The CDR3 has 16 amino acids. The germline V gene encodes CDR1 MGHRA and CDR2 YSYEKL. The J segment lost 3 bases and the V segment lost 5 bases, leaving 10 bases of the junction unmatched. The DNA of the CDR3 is TGCGCCAGCAGCTTGCAAATCGGACAGGGGGTCTACGAGCAGTACTTC. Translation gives CASSLQIGQGVYEQYF.

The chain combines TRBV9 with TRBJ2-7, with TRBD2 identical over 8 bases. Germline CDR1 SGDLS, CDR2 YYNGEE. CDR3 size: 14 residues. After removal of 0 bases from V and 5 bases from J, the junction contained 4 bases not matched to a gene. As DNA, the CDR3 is TGTGCCAGCAGCGTAGCCCTCGGGGGGGACGAGCAGTACTTC. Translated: CASSVALGGDEQYF.

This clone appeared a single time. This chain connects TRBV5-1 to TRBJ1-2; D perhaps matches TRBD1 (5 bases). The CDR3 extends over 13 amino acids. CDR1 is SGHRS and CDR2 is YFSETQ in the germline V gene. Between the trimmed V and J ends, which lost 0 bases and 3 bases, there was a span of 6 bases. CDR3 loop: CASSLGGDYGYTF. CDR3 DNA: TGCGCCAGCAGCTTGGGGGGGGACTATGGCTACACCTTC.

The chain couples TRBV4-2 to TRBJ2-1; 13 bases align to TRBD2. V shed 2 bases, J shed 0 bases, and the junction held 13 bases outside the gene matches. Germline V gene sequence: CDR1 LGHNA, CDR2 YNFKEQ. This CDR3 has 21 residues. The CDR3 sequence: CASSQPRTSGRGGSSYNEQFF. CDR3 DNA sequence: TGTGCCAGCAGCCAACCCCGGACTAGCGGGAGAGGGGGGAGCTCCTACAATGAGCAGTTCTTC.

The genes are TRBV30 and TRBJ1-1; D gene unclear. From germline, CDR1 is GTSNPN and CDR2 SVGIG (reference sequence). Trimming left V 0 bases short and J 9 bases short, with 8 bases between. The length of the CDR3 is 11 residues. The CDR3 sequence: CAWSVRGQAFF. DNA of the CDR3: TGTGCCTGGAGTGTGAGAGGGCAAGCTTTCTTT.

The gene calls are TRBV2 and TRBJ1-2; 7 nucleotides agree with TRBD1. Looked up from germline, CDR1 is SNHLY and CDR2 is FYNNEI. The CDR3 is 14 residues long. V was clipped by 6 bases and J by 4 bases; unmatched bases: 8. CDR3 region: CASRTGTSSYGYTF. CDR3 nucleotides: TGTGCCAGCAGGACAGGGACGAGTTCCTATGGCTACACCTTC.

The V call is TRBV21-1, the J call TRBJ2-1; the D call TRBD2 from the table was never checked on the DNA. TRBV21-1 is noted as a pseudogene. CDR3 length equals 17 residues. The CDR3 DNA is TGTGCCAGCAGCTCCGGGGAGGCGGGAGTGATACACAATGAGCAGTTCTTC. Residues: CASSSGEAGVIHNEQFF.

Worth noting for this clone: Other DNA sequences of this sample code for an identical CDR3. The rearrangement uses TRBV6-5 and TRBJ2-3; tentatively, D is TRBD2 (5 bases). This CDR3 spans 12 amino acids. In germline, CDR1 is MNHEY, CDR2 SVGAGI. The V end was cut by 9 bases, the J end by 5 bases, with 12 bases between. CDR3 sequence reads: CASSAAEDTQYF. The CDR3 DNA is TGTGCCAGTAGCGCGGCCGAAGATACGCAGTATTTT.

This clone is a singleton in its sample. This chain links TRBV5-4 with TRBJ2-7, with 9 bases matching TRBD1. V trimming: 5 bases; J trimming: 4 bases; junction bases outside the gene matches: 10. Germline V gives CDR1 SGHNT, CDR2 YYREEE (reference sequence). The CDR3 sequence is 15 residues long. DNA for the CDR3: TGTGCCAGCAGGATTTGGGGACAGGGCGCGTACGAGCAGTACTTC. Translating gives CASRIWGQGAYEQYF.

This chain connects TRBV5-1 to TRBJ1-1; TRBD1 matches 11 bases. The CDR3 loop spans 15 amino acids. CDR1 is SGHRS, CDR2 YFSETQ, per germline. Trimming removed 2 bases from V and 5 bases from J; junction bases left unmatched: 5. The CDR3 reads CASSFGQGATTEAFF. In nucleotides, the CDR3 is TGCGCCAGCAGCTTCGGACAGGGGGCGACTACTGAAGCTTTCTTT.

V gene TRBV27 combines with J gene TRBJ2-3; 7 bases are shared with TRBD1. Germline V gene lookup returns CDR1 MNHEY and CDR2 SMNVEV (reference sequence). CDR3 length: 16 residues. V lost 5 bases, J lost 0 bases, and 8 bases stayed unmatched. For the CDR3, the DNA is TGTGCCAGCAGTCCCATATGGGGACAGAGCACAGATACGCAGTATTTT. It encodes CASSPIWGQSTDTQYF.